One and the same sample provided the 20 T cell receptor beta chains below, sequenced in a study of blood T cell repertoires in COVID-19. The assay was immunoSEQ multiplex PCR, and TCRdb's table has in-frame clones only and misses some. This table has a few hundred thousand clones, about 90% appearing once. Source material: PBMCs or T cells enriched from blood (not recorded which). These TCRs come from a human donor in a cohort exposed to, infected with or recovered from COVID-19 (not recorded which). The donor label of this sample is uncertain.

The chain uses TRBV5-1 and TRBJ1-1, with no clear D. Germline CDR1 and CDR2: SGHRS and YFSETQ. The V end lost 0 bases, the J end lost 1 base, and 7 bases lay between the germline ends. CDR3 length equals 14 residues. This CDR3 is CASSLGAGNTEAFF. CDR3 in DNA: TGCGCCAGCAGCTTGGGGGCAGGGAACACTGAAGCTTTCTTT.

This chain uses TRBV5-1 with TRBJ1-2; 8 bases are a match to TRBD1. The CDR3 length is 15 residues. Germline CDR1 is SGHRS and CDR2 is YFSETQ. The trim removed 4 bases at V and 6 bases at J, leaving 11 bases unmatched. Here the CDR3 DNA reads TGCGCCAGCAGCCCCGGACAGGGTATATGGGATGGCTACACCTTC. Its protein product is CASSPGQGIWDGYTF. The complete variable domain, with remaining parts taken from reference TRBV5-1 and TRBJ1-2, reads KAGVTQTPRYLIKTRGQQVTLSCSPISGHRSVSWYQQTPGQGLQFLFEYFSETQRNKGNFPGRFSGRQFSNSRSEMNVSTLELGDSALYLCASSPGQGIWDGYTFGSGTRLTVV.

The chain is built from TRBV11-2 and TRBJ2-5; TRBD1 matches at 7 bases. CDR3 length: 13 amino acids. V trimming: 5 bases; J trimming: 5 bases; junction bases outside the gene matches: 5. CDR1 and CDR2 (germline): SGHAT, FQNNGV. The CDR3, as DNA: TGTGCCAGCAGCCAAACAGGGGCCGAGACCCAGTACTTC. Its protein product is CASSQTGAETQYF.

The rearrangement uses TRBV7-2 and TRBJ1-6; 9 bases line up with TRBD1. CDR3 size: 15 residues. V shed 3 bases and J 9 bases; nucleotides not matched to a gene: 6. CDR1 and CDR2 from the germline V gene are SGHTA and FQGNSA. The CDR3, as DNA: TGTGCCAGCAGCTTGTCCGGGACAGGGAGTTCACCCCTCCACTTT. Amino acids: CASSLSGTGSSPLHF.

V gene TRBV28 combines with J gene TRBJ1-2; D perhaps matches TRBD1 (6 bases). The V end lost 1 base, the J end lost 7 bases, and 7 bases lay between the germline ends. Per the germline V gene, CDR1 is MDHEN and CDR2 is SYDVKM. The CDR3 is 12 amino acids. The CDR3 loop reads CASSLSGAGYTF. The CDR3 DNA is TGTGCCAGCAGTTTATCAGGGGCTGGCTACACCTTC.

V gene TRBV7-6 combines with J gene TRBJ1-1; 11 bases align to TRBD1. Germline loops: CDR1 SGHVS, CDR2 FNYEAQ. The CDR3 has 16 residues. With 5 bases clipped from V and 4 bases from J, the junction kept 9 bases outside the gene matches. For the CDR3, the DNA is TGTGCCAGCAGCCCTGGACAGGGGGCGCGGGTCACTGAAGCTTTCTTT. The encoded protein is CASSPGQGARVTEAFF.

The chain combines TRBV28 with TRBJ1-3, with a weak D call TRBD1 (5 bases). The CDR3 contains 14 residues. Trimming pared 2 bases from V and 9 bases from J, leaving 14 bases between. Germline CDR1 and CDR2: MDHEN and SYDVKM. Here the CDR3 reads CASSLEARVATIYF. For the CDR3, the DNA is TGTGCCAGCAGTTTAGAGGCCAGGGTCGCCACCATATATTTT.

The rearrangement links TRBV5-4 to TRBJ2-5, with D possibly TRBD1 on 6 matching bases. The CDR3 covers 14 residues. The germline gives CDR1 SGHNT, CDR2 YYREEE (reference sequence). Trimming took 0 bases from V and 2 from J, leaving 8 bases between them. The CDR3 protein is CASSLGGGQETQYF. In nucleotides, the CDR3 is TGTGCCAGCAGCTTGGGAGGGGGACAAGAGACCCAGTACTTC.

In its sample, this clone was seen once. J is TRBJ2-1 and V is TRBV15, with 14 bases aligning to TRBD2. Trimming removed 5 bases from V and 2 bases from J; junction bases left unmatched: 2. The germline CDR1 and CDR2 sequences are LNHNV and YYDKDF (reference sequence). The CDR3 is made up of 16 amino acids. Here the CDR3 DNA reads TGTGCCACCAGCCCGACTAGCGGGGGGGCCTACAATGAGCAGTTCTTC. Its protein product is CATSPTSGGAYNEQFF.

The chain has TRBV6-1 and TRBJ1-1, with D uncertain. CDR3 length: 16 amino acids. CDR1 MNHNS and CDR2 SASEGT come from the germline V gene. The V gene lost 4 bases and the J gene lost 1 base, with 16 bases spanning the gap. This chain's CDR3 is CASSALLTGGNTEAFF. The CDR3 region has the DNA TGTGCCAGCAGTGCACTTCTGACTGGAGGGAACACTGAAGCTTTCTTT.

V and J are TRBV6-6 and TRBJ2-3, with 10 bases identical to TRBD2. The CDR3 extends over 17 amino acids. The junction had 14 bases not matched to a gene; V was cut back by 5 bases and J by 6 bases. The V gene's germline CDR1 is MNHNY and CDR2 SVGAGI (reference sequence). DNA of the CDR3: TGTGCCAGCAGTCCAATAGCGGGGGGACGCTTATTGGATACGCAGTATTTT. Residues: CASSPIAGGRLLDTQYF.

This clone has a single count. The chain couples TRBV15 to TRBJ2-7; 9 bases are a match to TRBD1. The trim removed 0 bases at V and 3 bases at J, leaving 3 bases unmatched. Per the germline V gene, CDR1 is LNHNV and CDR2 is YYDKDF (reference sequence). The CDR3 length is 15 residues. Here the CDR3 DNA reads TGTGCCACCAGCAGAGATTTGGGACAGGGCTACGAGCAGTACTTC. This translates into CATSRDLGQGYEQYF.

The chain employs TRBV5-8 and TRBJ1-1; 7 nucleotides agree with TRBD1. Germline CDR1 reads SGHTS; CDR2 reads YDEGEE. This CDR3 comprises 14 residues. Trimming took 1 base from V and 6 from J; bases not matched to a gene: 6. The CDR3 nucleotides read TGTGCCAGCAGCTTGTTAGGCAGGGGGGCTGAAGCTTTCTTT. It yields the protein CASSLLGRGAEAFF.

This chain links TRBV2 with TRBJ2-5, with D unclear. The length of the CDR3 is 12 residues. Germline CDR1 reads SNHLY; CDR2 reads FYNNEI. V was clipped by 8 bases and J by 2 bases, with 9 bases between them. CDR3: CASLPLQETQYF. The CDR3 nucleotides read TGTGCCAGCCTGCCCCTACAAGAGACCCAGTACTTC.

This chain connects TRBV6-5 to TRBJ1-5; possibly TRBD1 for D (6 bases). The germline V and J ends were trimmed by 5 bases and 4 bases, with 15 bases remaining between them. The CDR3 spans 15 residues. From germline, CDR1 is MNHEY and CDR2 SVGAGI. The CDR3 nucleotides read TGTGCCAGCAGTAGAAACAGGGTTGGGAATCAGCCCCAGCATTTT. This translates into CASSRNRVGNQPQHF.

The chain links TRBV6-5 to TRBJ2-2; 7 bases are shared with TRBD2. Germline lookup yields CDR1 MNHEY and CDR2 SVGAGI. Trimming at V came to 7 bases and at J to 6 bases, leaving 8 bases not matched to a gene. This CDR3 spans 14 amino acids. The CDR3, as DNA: TGTGCCAGCACCCAAGGGAGGGCAGCCGGGGAGCTGTTTTTT. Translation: CASTQGRAAGELFF.

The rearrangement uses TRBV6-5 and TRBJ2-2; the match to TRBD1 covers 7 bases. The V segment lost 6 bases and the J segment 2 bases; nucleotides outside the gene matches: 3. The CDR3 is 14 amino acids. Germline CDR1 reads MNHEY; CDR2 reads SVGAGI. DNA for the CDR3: TGTGCCAGCAGGGCAGGGGGTAACACCGGGGAGCTGTTTTTT. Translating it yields CASRAGGNTGELFF.

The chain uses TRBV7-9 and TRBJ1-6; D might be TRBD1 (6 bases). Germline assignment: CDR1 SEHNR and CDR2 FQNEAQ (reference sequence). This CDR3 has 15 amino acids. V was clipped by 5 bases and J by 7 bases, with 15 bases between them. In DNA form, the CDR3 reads TGTGCCAGCAGCGACGGACAGAGTTTCAATTCACCCCTCCACTTT. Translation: CASSDGQSFNSPLHF.

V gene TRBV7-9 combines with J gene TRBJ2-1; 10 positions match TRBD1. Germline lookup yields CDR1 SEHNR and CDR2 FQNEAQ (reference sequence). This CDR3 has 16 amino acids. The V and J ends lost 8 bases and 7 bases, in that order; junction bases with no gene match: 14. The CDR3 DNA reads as TGTGCCAGCTCTTTCCGAGGCGGACAGGGGGAAAATGAGCAGTTCTTC. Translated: CASSFRGGQGENEQFF.

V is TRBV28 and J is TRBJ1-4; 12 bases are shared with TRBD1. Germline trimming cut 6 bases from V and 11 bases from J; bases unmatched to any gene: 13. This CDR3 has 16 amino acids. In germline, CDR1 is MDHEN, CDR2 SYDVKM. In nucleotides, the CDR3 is TGTGCCAGCAGCGTTCCCCCCGGGACAGGGGGCTGGAAACTGTTTTTT. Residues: CASSVPPGTGGWKLFF.